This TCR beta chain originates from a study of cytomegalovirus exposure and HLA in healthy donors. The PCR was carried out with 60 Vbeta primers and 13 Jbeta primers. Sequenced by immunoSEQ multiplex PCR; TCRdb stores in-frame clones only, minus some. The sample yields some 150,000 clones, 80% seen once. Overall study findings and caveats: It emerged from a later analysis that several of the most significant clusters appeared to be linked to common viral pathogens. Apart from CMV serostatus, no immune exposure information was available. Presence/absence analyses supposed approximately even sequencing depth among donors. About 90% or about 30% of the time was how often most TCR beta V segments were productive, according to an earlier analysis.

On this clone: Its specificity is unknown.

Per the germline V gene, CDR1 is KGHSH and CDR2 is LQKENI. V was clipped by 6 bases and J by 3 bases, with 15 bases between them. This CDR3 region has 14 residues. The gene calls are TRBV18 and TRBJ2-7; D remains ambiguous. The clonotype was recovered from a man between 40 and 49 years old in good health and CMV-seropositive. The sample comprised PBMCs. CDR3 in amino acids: CASSETQHRYEQYF. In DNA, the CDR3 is TGTGCCAGCTCGGAAACACAGCATCGCTACGAGCAGTACTTC.